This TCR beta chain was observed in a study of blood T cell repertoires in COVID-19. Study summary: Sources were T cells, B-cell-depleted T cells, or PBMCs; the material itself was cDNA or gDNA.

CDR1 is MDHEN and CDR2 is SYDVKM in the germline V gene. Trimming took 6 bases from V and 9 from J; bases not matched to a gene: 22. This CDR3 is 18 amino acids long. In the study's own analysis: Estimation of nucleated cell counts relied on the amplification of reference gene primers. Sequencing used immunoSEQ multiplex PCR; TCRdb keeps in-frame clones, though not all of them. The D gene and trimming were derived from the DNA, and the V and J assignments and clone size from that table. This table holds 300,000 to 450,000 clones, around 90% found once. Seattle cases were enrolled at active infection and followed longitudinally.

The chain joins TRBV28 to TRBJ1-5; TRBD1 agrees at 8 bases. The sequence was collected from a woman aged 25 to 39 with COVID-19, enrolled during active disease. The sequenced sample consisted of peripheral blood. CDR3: CASSPVGIGQGLDRPQHF. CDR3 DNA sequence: TGTGCCAGCAGCCCCGTAGGCATAGGACAGGGCCTAGATCGGCCCCAGCATTTT.